The 19 T cell receptor beta chains below come from one sample, sequenced in a study of T cells in Graves' hyperthyroidism and ophthalmopathy. Template material for amplifying TCR beta CDR3 regions consisted of RNA transcripts. HTBI primers drove first-round RT-PCR of the TCR CDR3. TCRdb recomputed calls from the multiplex PCR reads with MiXCR, one row per CDR3 protein. Of fewer than 400,000 distinct CDR3 sequences in the sample, roughly 25% were seen once. The source material was blood. The receptor set was obtained from a man aged 50 to 59 with Graves' hyperthyroidism.

This clonotype came up once. The chain employs TRBV20-1 and TRBJ2-3; tentative D call: TRBD2 (6 bases). The V gene lost 6 bases and the J gene lost 2 bases, with 12 bases spanning the gap. From germline, CDR1 is DFQATT and CDR2 SNEGSKA (reference sequence). This CDR3 spans 13 amino acids. The CDR3 sequence is CSAHSGYTDTQYF. The CDR3 bases are TGCAGTGCCCATAGCGGATACACAGATACGCAGTATTTT.

This clonotype was seen a few times. The chain has TRBV12-3 or TRBV12-4 and TRBJ1-2; TRBD1 might be the D (6 bases). V was shortened by 6 bases and J by 4 bases, with 18 bases between the two germline ends. CDR3 length equals 15 residues. Here the CDR3 reads CASSNQNRVAYGYTF. The CDR3 DNA reads TGTGCCAGCAGCAACCAAAACAGGGTAGCCTATGGCTACACCTTC.

The chain joins TRBV7-9 to TRBJ2-7; D is undetermined. The CDR3 totals 12 residues. Germline assignment: CDR1 SEHNR and CDR2 FQNEAQ (reference sequence). Trimming cost V 1 base and J 7 bases, with 8 bases left between them. The CDR3 loop reads CASSLGTMEQYF. CDR3 bases: TGTGCCAGCAGCTTAGGCACGATGGAGCAGTACTTC. The variable domain in full, with the rest retrieved from reference TRBV7-9 and TRBJ2-7, is DTGVSQNPRHKITKRGQNVTFRCDPISEHNRLYWYRQTLGQGPEFLTYFQNEAQLEKSRLLSDRFSAERPKGSFSTLEIQRTEQGDSAMYLCASSLGTMEQYFGPGTRLTVT.

The chain links TRBV6-6 to TRBJ1-2; no definite D call. Germline CDR1 MNHNY, CDR2 SVGAGI (reference sequence). There are 17 residues in the CDR3. V dropped 0 bases and J dropped 2 bases, with 16 bases sitting between them. The CDR3 nucleotides are TGTGCCAGCAGTTACTCATCCCAGCTACTTGAAAACTATGGCTACACCTTC. It specifies CASSYSSQLLENYGYTF.

Only one count was recorded for this clonotype. J is TRBJ2-2 and V is TRBV6-1, with a weak D call TRBD1 (6 bases). The CDR3 has 16 residues. Between the trimmed V and J ends, which lost 4 bases and 4 bases, there was a span of 16 bases. The germline V gene has CDR1 MNHNS and CDR2 SASEGT. The CDR3 DNA reads TGTGCCAGCAGTGCACTGTCAGGGGCACTCACCGGGGAGCTGTTTTTT. Residues: CASSALSGALTGELFF.

This clonotype was counted at least ten times. The chain uses TRBV28 and TRBJ2-1; 8 bases are a match to TRBD2. J lost 4 bases, V lost 7 bases, and 6 bases had no gene match. This CDR3 comprises 14 residues. CDR1 MDHEN and CDR2 SYDVKM come from the germline V gene. The DNA for the CDR3 is TGTGCCAGCAAGCTCAGCGGGAGATACAATGAGCAGTTCTTC. Translated: CASKLSGRYNEQFF. Full variable domain (missing parts from reference TRBV28 and TRBJ2-1): DVKVTQSSRYLVKRTGEKVFLECVQDMDHENMFWYRQDPGLGLRLIYFSYDVKMKEKGDIPEGYSVSREKKERFSLILESASTNQTSMYLCASKLSGRYNEQFFGPGTRLTVL.

The table lists this clonotype with many counts. The V gene is TRBV28, the J gene TRBJ2-1; possible D gene TRBD2, 5 bases. Germline V gene data show CDR1 as MDHEN and CDR2 as SYDVKM. The length of the CDR3 is 17 residues. Trimming pared 3 bases from V and 1 base from J, leaving 16 bases between. The CDR3 is CASSFVLGERSYNEQFF. The CDR3 DNA follows: TGTGCCAGCAGTTTCGTTCTCGGGGAGAGGTCCTACAATGAGCAGTTCTTC.

This clonotype appeared a few times. The chain couples TRBV20-1 to TRBJ2-7; 8 bases fit TRBD1. CDR3 length: 13 amino acids. With V trimmed by 6 bases and J by 4 bases, 8 bases remained unmatched. Per the germline V gene, CDR1 is DFQATT and CDR2 is SNEGSKA (reference sequence). CDR3 amino acids: CSATGQALYEQYF. CDR3 in DNA: TGCAGTGCCACGGGACAGGCCTTATACGAGCAGTACTTC.

There are a few counts of this clonotype. V usage is TRBV28 and J usage is TRBJ1-1; D is uncertain. With 3 bases removed from V and 14 bases from J, the gap between germline ends came to 10 bases. Germline V gene lookup returns CDR1 MDHEN and CDR2 SYDVKM. CDR3 length equals 10 residues. CDR3 loop: CASSLEGRFF. CDR3 DNA sequence: TGTGCCAGCAGTTTGGAAGGACGGTTCTTT.

In its sample, this clonotype was seen a few times. V usage is TRBV7-9 and J usage is TRBJ2-2; 9 nucleotides line up with TRBD2. V was pared by 5 bases and J by 6 bases, with 7 bases of the junction left unmatched. The CDR3 loop spans 15 amino acids. Per the germline V gene, CDR1 is SEHNR and CDR2 is FQNEAQ (reference sequence). Here the CDR3 DNA reads TGTGCCAGCAGCATCAGCGGGAGGAGGGCCGGGGAGCTGTTTTTT. Protein: CASSISGRRAGELFF.

The V and J genes are TRBV5-1 and TRBJ2-3; TRBD2 matches at 12 bases. Germline assignment: CDR1 SGHRS and CDR2 YFSETQ. V lost 3 bases, J lost 0 bases, and 8 bases stayed unmatched. This CDR3 contains 18 residues. CDR3 nucleotide sequence: TGCGCCAGCAGCTGGACTAGCGGGGCCTCCGCTAGCACAGATACGCAGTATTTT. This encodes CASSWTSGASASTDTQYF.

This clonotype was found many times. The gene calls are TRBV7-2 and TRBJ2-7, with 10 bases that match TRBD2. The length of the CDR3 is 18 residues. V shed 4 bases and J 4 bases; nucleotides not matched to a gene: 16. Per the germline V gene, CDR1 is SGHTA and CDR2 is FQGNSA. As DNA, the CDR3 is TGTGCCAGCAGCTCCCCCTATGGGACGGGTAGCGGGAGGTACGAGCAGTACTTC. Its protein is CASSSPYGTGSGRYEQYF.

This clonotype was recorded many times. The V and J genes are TRBV7-9 and TRBJ2-3; D is perhaps TRBD1 or TRBD2 (6 bases each). This CDR3 contains 14 residues. Looked up from germline, CDR1 is SEHNR and CDR2 is FQNEAQ (reference sequence). Trimming cost V 3 bases and J 1 base, with 8 bases left between them. CDR3 nucleotide sequence: TGTGCCAGCAGCTTGGAGGGGGGCACAGATACGCAGTATTTT. Translation: CASSLEGGTDTQYF.

This clonotype was found many times. The chain carries TRBV11-1 and TRBJ1-2, with D possibly matching TRBD1 (5 bases). Germline V CDR1 and CDR2: SGHAT, FQDESV (reference sequence). This CDR3 is 13 amino acids long. Trimming pared 5 bases from V and 9 bases from J, leaving 16 bases between. The CDR3 DNA follows: TGTGCCAGCAGCCTCCGGGGCTCCAGGAGCTACACCTTC. It codes for CASSLRGSRSYTF.

This clonotype was observed at least ten times. The J gene is TRBJ2-3, the V gene TRBV6-6; the D gene is possibly TRBD2 (6 bases). This CDR3 spans 16 amino acids. The V end lost 0 bases, the J end lost 0 bases, and 10 bases lay between the germline ends. Germline V gives CDR1 MNHNY, CDR2 SVGAGI (reference sequence). The CDR3 sequence is CASSYSGGLSTDTQYF. The CDR3 DNA follows: TGTGCCAGCAGTTACTCGGGGGGATTGAGCACAGATACGCAGTATTTT.

The chain combines TRBV19 with TRBJ1-2, with D hard to call. The germline gives CDR1 LNHDA, CDR2 SQIVND (reference sequence). This CDR3 is built from 13 residues. V was shortened by 3 bases and J by 8 bases, with 13 bases between the two germline ends. The chain's CDR3 is CASSIGQVSGYTF. DNA for the CDR3: TGTGCCAGTAGTATCGGGCAGGTTAGCGGCTACACCTTC. The entire variable domain, with the rest obtained from reference TRBV19 and TRBJ1-2, is as follows: DGGITQSPKYLFRKEGQNVTLSCEQNLNHDAMYWYRQDPGQGLRLIYYSQIVNDFQKGDIAEGYSVSREKKESFPLTVTSAQKNPTAFYLCASSIGQVSGYTFGSGTRLTVV.

The chain has TRBV19 and TRBJ2-2, with 7 bases matching TRBD1. The CDR3 is made up of 16 amino acids. V was clipped by 6 bases and J by 0 bases; unmatched bases: 7. The germline gives CDR1 LNHDA, CDR2 SQIVND (reference sequence). The CDR3 protein is CASSPPRGPNTGELFF. Here the CDR3 DNA reads TGTGCCAGTAGCCCTCCGAGGGGGCCGAACACCGGGGAGCTGTTTTTT. The full variable domain, completed using reference TRBV19 and TRBJ2-2, is DGGITQSPKYLFRKEGQNVTLSCEQNLNHDAMYWYRQDPGQGLRLIYYSQIVNDFQKGDIAEGYSVSREKKESFPLTVTSAQKNPTAFYLCASSPPRGPNTGELFFGEGSRLTVL.

This clonotype was picked up a small number of times. This chain connects TRBV27 to TRBJ2-7; 10 bases are shared with TRBD1. J was trimmed by 3 bases and V by 4 bases; bases with no gene match: 3. The germline gives CDR1 MNHEY, CDR2 SMNVEV (reference sequence). CDR3 size: 14 residues. The CDR3 nucleotides read TGTGCCAGCAGTTCGACAGGGGGCGTCTACGAGCAGTACTTC. This codes for CASSSTGGVYEQYF.

The rearrangement links TRBV6-2 or TRBV6-3 to TRBJ2-1; 9 positions agree with TRBD2. Germline CDR1 and CDR2: MNHEY and SVGEGT. Losses at the gene ends were 5 bases for V and 4 bases for J; bases not matched to a gene: 9. This CDR3 has 16 residues. The CDR3 DNA reads as TGTGCCAGCAGTCCCCTTAGGACTAGCGAATACAATGAGCAGTTCTTC. This translates into CASSPLRTSEYNEQFF.